This T cell receptor beta chain was obtained from a study of blood T cell repertoires in COVID-19. Overall study context: From the United States, Italy and Spain came samples of acute and convalescent COVID-19.

Some clones are missing from TCRdb's copy, which holds only in-frame ones; the method was immunoSEQ multiplex PCR. The sample consists of roughly 230,000 clones, 65% to 85% of them appearing once. Cohorts were assigned according to the clinical history that participants reported. This TCR derives from a man aged 45-65 years who had recovered from COVID-19. The specimen was PBMCs or T cells enriched from blood (not recorded which).

The CDR3 sequence: CASSYGQGNTGELFF. The CDR3 DNA follows: TGTGCCAGCAGCTACGGACAGGGTAACACCGGGGAGCTGTTTTTT. The chain employs TRBV27 and TRBJ2-2, with 8 bases that match TRBD1. The length of the CDR3 is 15 residues. Germline CDR1 and CDR2: MNHEY and SMNVEV (reference sequence). J was trimmed by 2 bases and V by 6 bases; bases with no gene match: 5.